These T cell receptor beta chains were read from a single sample in a study of type 1 regulatory T cells. For these receptors, no antigen is known. TCRdb re-analysed the reads in MiXCR, keeping a single row per CDR3 protein. The profile shows about 39,000 distinct CDR3 sequences, 12% of them singletons. Source material: cultured non-Tr1 T cells, either the whole culture or a sorted T cell fraction (not recorded which). The receptors originated from a human donor in good health. The CDR3 runs from the conserved cysteine through the conserved F or W. A D gene is named only where the DNA matches it firmly. Size is omitted from some rows. Given values are once, few, many or a class for expanded clones.

CDR3 DNA: TGTGCCAGCGGACCCGGACATCAGCTTCTGGATGAGCAGTTCTTC
CDR3 protein: CASGPGHQLLDEQFF
clone size: NA
V gene: TRBV9
D gene: NA
J gene: TRBJ2-1

CDR3 DNA: TGTGCCAGCAGACTGGCTAGCAGGAGACTTACCGGGGAGCTGTTTTTT
CDR3 protein: CASRLASRRLTGELFF
clone size: NA
V gene: TRBV12-3/TRBV12-4
D gene: NA
J gene: TRBJ2-2

CDR3 DNA: TGTGCCAGCAGTACCCGGGACAGCGGGCTGGGTTCACCCCTCCACTTT
CDR3 protein: CASSTRDSGLGSPLHF
clone size: NA
V gene: TRBV12-3/TRBV12-4
D gene: TRBD1
J gene: TRBJ1-6

CDR3 DNA: TGCGCCAGCAGCCTTCGACTAGCGGGAGGGACGGCGGGGGAGACCCAGTACTTC
CDR3 protein: CASSLRLAGGTAGETQYF
clone size: NA
V gene: TRBV5-1
D gene: TRBD2
J gene: TRBJ2-5

CDR3 DNA: TGCAGTGCTAGAGACCTCAGGACTAGCGACCGAAGGGAGCAGTACTTC
CDR3 protein: CSARDLRTSDRREQYF
clone size: many
V gene: TRBV20-1
D gene: TRBD2
J gene: TRBJ2-7

CDR3 DNA: TGCAGTGCTAGAGAACCTCGGTTCTCCACAGATACGCAGTATTTT
CDR3 protein: CSAREPRFSTDTQYF
clone size: NA
V gene: TRBV20-1
D gene: NA
J gene: TRBJ2-3

CDR3 DNA: TGTGCCAGCAGTTACTCGTTTACAGATCCTTACGAGCAGTACTTC
CDR3 protein: CASSYSFTDPYEQYF
clone size: NA
V gene: TRBV6-5
D gene: NA
J gene: TRBJ2-7

CDR3 DNA: TGTGCCAGCAGGGGACTAGCGCTAAACAATGAGCAGTTCTTC
CDR3 protein: CASRGLALNNEQFF
clone size: NA
V gene: TRBV6-6
D gene: TRBD2
J gene: TRBJ2-1

CDR3 DNA: TGTGCCAGCTCACCCGAGAGTAGAGGCGAGCAGTTCTTC
CDR3 protein: CASSPESRGEQFF
clone size: few
V gene: TRBV18
D gene: NA
J gene: TRBJ2-1

CDR3 DNA: TGCAGCGTTGGGGTGACAGGGGGCACTGAAGCTTTCTTT
CDR3 protein: CSVGVTGGTEAFF
clone size: NA
V gene: TRBV29-1
D gene: TRBD1
J gene: TRBJ1-1

CDR3 DNA: TGTGCCAGCTCACTCTCGGGCTATGAGCAGTTCTTC
CDR3 protein: CASSLSGYEQFF
clone size: NA
V gene: TRBV18
D gene: NA
J gene: TRBJ2-1

CDR3 DNA: TGTGCCAGCAGTTTAGCGGGAGGGCCAACAGATACGCAGTATTTT
CDR3 protein: CASSLAGGPTDTQYF
clone size: many
V gene: TRBV6-5
D gene: TRBD2
J gene: TRBJ2-3

CDR3 DNA: TGCGCCAGCAGCCCCCGGGCGAGGGGCGACGAGCAGTACTTC
CDR3 protein: CASSPRARGDEQYF
clone size: many
V gene: TRBV5-1
D gene: NA
J gene: TRBJ2-7

CDR3 DNA: TGTGCCAGCAAAGGAACAGGGAGCAATCAGCCCCAGCATTTT
CDR3 protein: CASKGTGSNQPQHF
clone size: many
V gene: TRBV12-3/TRBV12-4
D gene: NA
J gene: TRBJ1-5

CDR3 DNA: TGTGCCAGCAGACAAAATTCGGGTAACACTGAAGCTTTCTTT
CDR3 protein: CASRQNSGNTEAFF
clone size: many
V gene: TRBV28
D gene: NA
J gene: TRBJ1-1

CDR3 DNA: TGTGCCAGCCGAAGGCGGGAAAGGGATGAGCAGTTCTTC
CDR3 protein: CASRRRERDEQFF
clone size: many
V gene: TRBV12-3/TRBV12-4
D gene: NA
J gene: TRBJ2-1

CDR3 DNA: TGTGCCAGCAGTTTCGGGGGTAACAATCAGCCCCAGCATTTT
CDR3 protein: CASSFGGNNQPQHF
clone size: many
V gene: TRBV12-3/TRBV12-4
D gene: NA
J gene: TRBJ1-5

CDR3 DNA: TGTGCCGGCAGCGTAGTTGAAGAGACCCAGTACTTC
CDR3 protein: CAGSVVEETQYF
clone size: few
V gene: TRBV9
D gene: NA
J gene: TRBJ2-5

CDR3 DNA: TGCAGCGTCGGGAGGGGCCAAAATCAGCCCCAGCATTTT
CDR3 protein: CSVGRGQNQPQHF
clone size: NA
V gene: TRBV29-1
D gene: NA
J gene: TRBJ1-5

CDR3 DNA: TGTGCCAGTAGGCACAGGGGCTCCTACGAGCAGTACTTC
CDR3 protein: CASRHRGSYEQYF
clone size: NA
V gene: TRBV19
D gene: TRBD1
J gene: TRBJ2-7

CDR3 DNA: TGTGCCTGGAACTCTGGGGCCAACGTCCTGACTTTC
CDR3 protein: CAWNSGANVLTF
clone size: many
V gene: TRBV30
D gene: NA
J gene: TRBJ2-6

CDR3 DNA: TGCAGTGCTAGGATCGTGGCGGGACTCAATGAGCAGTTCTTC
CDR3 protein: CSARIVAGLNEQFF
clone size: few
V gene: TRBV20-1
D gene: NA
J gene: TRBJ2-1

CDR3 DNA: TGTGCCAGCAGCTCGGGACTAGCGGGGGGGTACGAGCAGTACTTC
CDR3 protein: CASSSGLAGGYEQYF
clone size: NA
V gene: TRBV7-2
D gene: TRBD2
J gene: TRBJ2-7

CDR3 DNA: TGCGCCAGCAGCTTGTCCCGACCGAACACCGGGGAGCTGTTTTTT
CDR3 protein: CASSLSRPNTGELFF
clone size: NA
V gene: TRBV5-1
D gene: NA
J gene: TRBJ2-2

CDR3 DNA: TGCGCCAGCAGACCCTCCGGACAGAACACCGGGGAGCTGTTTTTT
CDR3 protein: CASRPSGQNTGELFF
clone size: many
V gene: TRBV5-1
D gene: NA
J gene: TRBJ2-2

CDR3 DNA: TGCGCCAGCAGCTTGGAGGCTAATGAAAAACTGTTTTTT
CDR3 protein: CASSLEANEKLFF
clone size: many
V gene: TRBV5-1
D gene: NA
J gene: TRBJ1-4

CDR3 DNA: TGTGCCAGCAGCGACGCTGGGGGGCGCCCCCACGAGCAGTACTTC
CDR3 protein: CASSDAGGRPHEQYF
clone size: many
V gene: TRBV28
D gene: NA
J gene: TRBJ2-7

CDR3 DNA: TGTGCCAGCAGCTTGGCTCACGGCACTGAAGCTTTCTTT
CDR3 protein: CASSLAHGTEAFF
clone size: few
V gene: TRBV5-4
D gene: NA
J gene: TRBJ1-1

CDR3 DNA: TGCGCCAGCAGCTTGTCGCCAGCGGGAGGCACTGGGGCCAACGTCCTGACTTTC
CDR3 protein: CASSLSPAGGTGANVLTF
clone size: many
V gene: TRBV5-1
D gene: TRBD2
J gene: TRBJ2-6

CDR3 DNA: TGCAGCGCCGCAGGACGGCCCATTCAGCCCCAGCATTTT
CDR3 protein: CSAAGRPIQPQHF
clone size: NA
V gene: TRBV29-1
D gene: NA
J gene: TRBJ1-5

CDR3 DNA: TGTGCCAGCAGCAAATCGGGCTTCCAAGAGACCCAGTACTTC
CDR3 protein: CASSKSGFQETQYF
clone size: few
V gene: TRBV21-1
D gene: NA
J gene: TRBJ2-5

CDR3 DNA: TGTGCCAGCAGCAAAGGGGCTAGCAGGGCCGGGGAGCTGTTTTTT
CDR3 protein: CASSKGASRAGELFF
clone size: few
V gene: TRBV21-1
D gene: NA
J gene: TRBJ2-2

CDR3 DNA: TGTGCCAGCAGTGAAGGCGGTCGGCGGGAGCAGTTCTTC
CDR3 protein: CASSEGGRREQFF
clone size: few
V gene: TRBV25-1
D gene: NA
J gene: TRBJ2-1

CDR3 DNA: TGTGCCAGCAGTTTAATTAAGGGGGCAGGGGGGGAGACCCAGTACTTC
CDR3 protein: CASSLIKGAGGETQYF
clone size: NA
V gene: TRBV27
D gene: NA
J gene: TRBJ2-5

CDR3 DNA: TGCGCCAGCAGCCCGACTGACTATGGCTACACCTTC
CDR3 protein: CASSPTDYGYTF
clone size: few
V gene: TRBV5-1
D gene: NA
J gene: TRBJ1-2